The clone carrying this T cell receptor beta chain was found once. Sequencing was performed with immunoSEQ multiplex PCR; in TCRdb, only in-frame clones are kept and a portion is missing. The sample yields fewer than 400,000 clones, around 87% seen once. This specimen comes from a study of blood T cell repertoires in COVID-19. This receptor was taken from a human donor in a cohort sampled during active COVID-19. The sample was peripheral blood.

The CDR3 DNA follows: TGCGCCAGCAGCCAACTAGGGGGGACAGACACTGAAGCTTTCTTT. This translates into CASSQLGGTDTEAFF. The chain links TRBV4-1 to TRBJ1-1; 7 bases match TRBD1. The CDR3 runs 15 residues. With V trimmed by 2 bases and J by 3 bases, 6 bases remained unmatched. Germline CDR1 MGHRA, CDR2 YSYEKL.